This T cell receptor beta chain was sequenced in a study of early T cells in non-severe SARS-CoV-2 infection. Many counts were recorded for this clonotype. TCRdb processed the 5' RACE reads anew with MiXCR; each CDR3 protein has one entry. Of about 84,000 distinct CDR3 sequences in the sample, 9% to 13% were seen once. V was cut by 0 bases and J by 10 bases, with 7 bases left in between. CDR1 SGHDN and CDR2 FVKESK come from the germline V gene. This CDR3 is 13 amino acids long. The TCR sequence derives from an adult who was a healthcare worker with PCR-confirmed SARS-CoV-2 infection or an uninfected control (not recorded which). The material sequenced was whole blood. V usage is TRBV14 and J usage is TRBJ1-6; D is undetermined. The CDR3 nucleotides read TGTGCCAGCAGCCAAGATCGACGGTCACCCCTCCACTTT. The encoded protein is CASSQDRRSPLHF. Full variable domain (missing parts from reference TRBV14 and TRBJ1-6): EAGVTQFPSHSVIEKGQTVTLRCDPISGHDNLYWYRRVMGKEIKFLLHFVKESKQDESGMPNNRFLAERTGGTYSTLKVQPAELEDSGVYFCASSQDRRSPLHFGNGTRLTVT.